A single sample is the source of the 22 T cell receptor beta chains below, sequenced in a study of vaccination effects on CD4 cells after COVID-19. Profiled with immunoSEQ multiplex PCR; TCRdb holds only in-frame clones, not every one. The sample has some 22,000 clones, roughly 75% seen once. Their target antigens are unknown. Sequencing was preceded by expansion of antigen-specific CD4+ T cells with viral peptide pools in the ViraFEST assay. CD4+ T cell isolation took place after 10 days of culture. None of these healthy vaccinees had been infected with SARS-CoV-2 before vaccination. The sequencing here drew on CD4+ T cells from PBMCs cultured with HCoV-NL63 spike peptides, taken before COVID-19 vaccination. These receptors were obtained from a human donor who received a COVID-19 vaccine.

The chain employs TRBV19 and TRBJ1-1; TRBD1 is a possible D gene (5 bases). V lost 6 bases to trimming and J lost 0 bases, with 11 bases between them. Germline V CDR1 and CDR2: LNHDA, SQIVND (reference sequence). This CDR3 spans 14 amino acids. The CDR3, as DNA: TGTGCCAGTAGGGGGTCAGGGATGAACACTGAAGCTTTCTTT. Protein product: CASRGSGMNTEAFF.

The DNA for the CDR3 is TGCAGTGCTAGAGATAAGGGGGAGCAGTACTTC. This translates into CSARDKGEQYF. The rearrangement links TRBV20-1 to TRBJ2-7, with D possibly matching TRBD1 (5 bases). CDR1 DFQATT and CDR2 SNEGSKA come from the germline V gene (reference sequence). The CDR3 length is 11 residues. V was cut by 0 bases and J by 7 bases, with 7 bases left in between.

The chain uses TRBV19 and TRBJ1-2, with 11 bases lining up with TRBD1. From germline, CDR1 is LNHDA and CDR2 SQIVND (reference sequence). The CDR3 contains 14 residues. The V and J ends lost 3 bases and 4 bases, in that order; junction bases with no gene match: 1. The CDR3 DNA reads TGTGCCAGTAGTATTGGGACAGGGGGCTATGGCTACACCTTC. Amino acids: CASSIGTGGYGYTF.

The table lists this clone with a count of one. The rearrangement links TRBV29-1 to TRBJ2-3; 10 nucleotides line up with TRBD2. V shed 2 bases, J shed 1 base, and the junction held 3 bases outside the gene matches. The germline V gene encodes CDR1 SQVTM and CDR2 ANQGSEA. The CDR3 is made up of 15 amino acids. CDR3 bases: TGCAGCGTTGAACTCCTAGCGGGAGGCACAGATACGCAGTATTTT. This codes for CSVELLAGGTDTQYF.

This clone was detected only once. This chain uses TRBV23-1 with TRBJ1-3, with D perhaps TRBD1 (6 bases). TRBV23-1 is marked as an open reading frame, function uncertain. The CDR3 consists of 20 residues. V was trimmed by 4 bases and J by 0 bases, leaving 25 bases between them. The CDR3 DNA reads as TGCGCCAGCAGTCCTTATGGGGGCAGGGGCAACCCGAGCTCTGGAAACACCATATATTTT. It translates to CASSPYGGRGNPSSGNTIYF.

This chain joins TRBV30 and TRBJ2-7; D is uncertain. The V end lost 5 bases, the J end lost 4 bases, and 12 bases lay between the germline ends. The CDR3 is 12 amino acids. CDR1 is GTSNPN, CDR2 SVGIG, per germline (reference sequence). CDR3: CAWGVPGYEQYF. CDR3 coding DNA: TGTGCCTGGGGGGTCCCTGGATACGAGCAGTACTTC.

The chain uses TRBV30 and TRBJ1-5; D remains unclear. The CDR3 is 13 amino acids. Germline assignment: CDR1 GTSNPN and CDR2 SVGIG (reference sequence). Deletions cut 2 bases from V and 4 bases from J, with 9 bases between. CDR3 residues: CAWSLDRNQPQHF. DNA of the CDR3: TGTGCCTGGAGTTTGGACCGAAATCAGCCCCAGCATTTT. The full variable domain, rest sourced from reference TRBV30 and TRBJ1-5, is SQTIHQWPATLVQPVGSPLSLECTVEGTSNPNLYWYRQAAGRGLQLLFYSVGIGQISSEVPQNLSASRPQDRQFILSSKKLLLSDSGFYLCAWSLDRNQPQHFGDGTRLSIL.

This chain uses TRBV7-9 with TRBJ1-6; 8 bases line up with TRBD1. V was clipped by 4 bases and J by 9 bases; unmatched bases: 8. Per the germline V gene, CDR1 is SEHNR and CDR2 is FQNEAQ (reference sequence). CDR3 length: 15 amino acids. CDR3 region: CASSSPTGEGSPLHF. Written as DNA, the CDR3 is TGTGCCAGCAGCTCCCCGACAGGGGAGGGTTCACCCCTCCACTTT. The full variable domain, completed using reference TRBV7-9 and TRBJ1-6, is DTGVSQNPRHKITKRGQNVTFRCDPISEHNRLYWYRQTLGQGPEFLTYFQNEAQLEKSRLLSDRFSAERPKGSFSTLEIQRTEQGDSAMYLCASSSPTGEGSPLHFGNGTRLTVT.

The J gene is TRBJ2-1, the V gene TRBV28, with unresolved D. Trimming cost V 6 bases and J 5 bases, with 14 bases left between them. The CDR3 loop spans 14 amino acids. Germline V gives CDR1 MDHEN, CDR2 SYDVKM. The CDR3 nucleotides are TGTGCCAGCAGCCCTGGCCCCCGTCACAATGAGCAGTTCTTC. It translates to CASSPGPRHNEQFF.

This clone was observed a handful of times. The V and J genes are TRBV7-2 and TRBJ1-1; no definite D call. V shed 10 bases and J shed 0 bases, with 12 bases lying between them. The CDR3 is made up of 13 amino acids. In germline, CDR1 is SGHTA, CDR2 FQGNSA. The CDR3, as DNA: TGTGCCACCGCCGCGGGGATGAACACTGAAGCTTTCTTT. It is translated as CATAAGMNTEAFF.

The genes are TRBV19 and TRBJ2-7, with 7 bases that match TRBD1. This CDR3 spans 14 amino acids. Germline loops: CDR1 LNHDA, CDR2 SQIVND (reference sequence). J was trimmed by 3 bases and V by 4 bases; bases with no gene match: 6. As DNA, the CDR3 is TGTGCCAGTAGTACCCGGACAGGAAGCTACGAGCAGTACTTC. Its protein is CASSTRTGSYEQYF.

In this sample, this clone turned up a few times. The chain uses TRBV18 and TRBJ1-2, with 8 bases fitting TRBD1. J lost 4 bases, V lost 3 bases, and 1 base had no gene match. The length of the CDR3 is 13 residues. Per germline, CDR1 KGHSH and CDR2 LQKENI. CDR3 region: CASSPDRGYGYTF. The CDR3, as DNA: TGTGCCAGCTCACCCGACAGGGGCTATGGCTACACCTTC.

The chain joins TRBV23-1 to TRBJ2-7; D ambiguous. TRBV23-1 is reported as an ORF; its role is uncertain. The CDR3 extends over 16 amino acids. V was clipped by 3 bases and J by 1 base, with 16 bases between them. CDR3 amino acids: CASSQGRPTVSYEQYF. As DNA, the CDR3 is TGCGCCAGCAGTCAGGGCAGACCGACCGTTTCCTACGAGCAGTACTTC.

The rearrangement uses TRBV5-1 and TRBJ2-1, with 11 bases aligning to TRBD2. Germline V CDR1 and CDR2: SGHRS, YFSETQ. V was clipped by 0 bases and J by 5 bases; unmatched bases: 10. CDR3 length: 18 residues. CDR3 residues: CASSLAGPGTSGNNEQFF. The CDR3 region has the DNA TGCGCCAGCAGCTTGGCCGGTCCCGGGACTAGCGGAAACAATGAGCAGTTCTTC.

The gene calls are TRBV12-3 or TRBV12-4 and TRBJ1-2; D might be TRBD1 (5 bases). The V end lost 6 bases, the J end lost 4 bases, and 12 bases lay between the germline ends. The CDR3 covers 13 residues. CDR3 region: CASRPTGAYGYTF. As DNA, the CDR3 is TGTGCCAGCAGACCAACAGGTGCCTATGGCTACACCTTC.

The chain recombines TRBV27 with TRBJ2-7; D is unclear. Trimming took 2 bases from V and 0 from J, leaving 5 bases between them. Germline lookup yields CDR1 MNHEY and CDR2 SMNVEV (reference sequence). The CDR3 has 13 residues. CDR3 residues: CASSLKVSYEQYF. CDR3 nucleotide sequence: TGTGCCAGCAGTTTAAAGGTCTCCTACGAGCAGTACTTC.

This clone was seen a handful of times. This sequence joins TRBV27 and TRBJ1-2; TRBD1 matches 7 bases. Germline loops: CDR1 MNHEY, CDR2 SMNVEV (reference sequence). This CDR3 has 17 residues. V shed 3 bases and J 4 bases; nucleotides not matched to a gene: 14. In DNA form, the CDR3 reads TGTGCCAGCAGTTTGCGGCCCGGGACAGTCTTCCTCTATGGCTACACCTTC. Protein: CASSLRPGTVFLYGYTF.

The chain is built from TRBV6-5 and TRBJ1-1; TRBD1 matches 7 bases. J was trimmed by 4 bases and V by 5 bases; bases with no gene match: 4. The CDR3 covers 13 residues. From germline, CDR1 is MNHEY and CDR2 SVGAGI. For the CDR3, the DNA is TGTGCCAGCAGTCCTCAGGGGGGCACTGAAGCTTTCTTT. Translated, it gives CASSPQGGTEAFF.

This clone was observed a handful of times. The chain couples TRBV29-1 to TRBJ2-3, with 7 positions matching TRBD2. The germline V gene encodes CDR1 SQVTM and CDR2 ANQGSEA. The V and J ends lost 4 bases and 8 bases, in that order; junction bases with no gene match: 6. CDR3 size: 12 residues. Here the CDR3 DNA reads TGCAGCGTTGGCGGGGGTTGGGGTACGCAGTATTTT. Translating gives CSVGGGWGTQYF.

This chain joins TRBV7-2 and TRBJ2-7, with 13 bases lining up with TRBD2. The CDR3 totals 15 residues. V trimming: 2 bases; J trimming: 2 bases; junction bases outside the gene matches: 0. CDR1 is SGHTA, CDR2 FQGNSA, per germline. The CDR3: CASSLTSGGAYEQYF. As DNA, the CDR3 is TGTGCCAGCAGCTTAACTAGCGGGGGGGCCTACGAGCAGTACTTC.

The genes are TRBV6-5 and TRBJ1-2; unclear D gene. Deletions cut 6 bases from V and 1 base from J, with 12 bases between. This CDR3 spans 14 amino acids. Germline CDR1 reads MNHEY; CDR2 reads SVGAGI. The CDR3 region is CASSKQHLNYGYTF. CDR3 nucleotide sequence: TGTGCCAGCAGCAAACAGCATCTTAACTATGGCTACACCTTC.

The chain combines TRBV28 with TRBJ1-4; 8 positions match TRBD1. Germline CDR1 is MDHEN and CDR2 is SYDVKM. This CDR3 spans 15 amino acids. Trimming cost V 3 bases and J 5 bases; bases outside gene matches: 5. This CDR3 is CASSFGDRGNEKLFF. The CDR3 nucleotides are TGTGCCAGCAGTTTTGGTGACAGGGGAAATGAAAAACTGTTTTTT.